Presented here are 14 T cell receptor beta chains from one specimen sequenced in a study of CD8+CD57+ T cells in acquired aplastic anemia. Genomic DNA constituted the template upon which TCR beta VDJ and CDR3 profiling was performed. From the reads, TCRdb called clonotypes with MiXCR, one entry per CDR3 protein. This sample carries roughly 130,000 distinct CDR3 sequences, around 50% of them seen once, and the ten largest clones take roughly 2.5%. Input material: sorted CD4+, CD8+, or CD8+CD57+ T cells (not recorded which) from PBMCs. The receptors were gathered from a human donor in good health, serving as a control.

The chain links TRBV29-1 to TRBJ1-2; 7 bases match TRBD1. Germline CDR1 reads SQVTM; CDR2 reads ANQGSEA. The CDR3 has 12 residues. The CDR3 nucleotides are TGCAGTGGAGGGACAGTTAACTATGGCTACACCTTC. Amino acids: CSGGTVNYGYTF.

V gene TRBV24-1 combines with J gene TRBJ2-3; D might be TRBD2 (7 bases). The CDR3 runs to 13 residues. Germline values: CDR1 KGHDR, CDR2 SFDVKD. The germline V and J ends were trimmed by 10 bases and 8 bases, with 18 bases remaining between them. The CDR3 loop is CATREGGVGTQYF. Written as DNA, the CDR3 is TGTGCCACAAGAGAAGGGGGGGTAGGTACGCAGTATTTT.

This clonotype has just a few counts. The chain is built from TRBV7-6 and TRBJ1-1; no reliable D call. The CDR3 has 13 residues. Trimming took off 3 bases at V and 2 bases at J, with 7 bases between the two ends. Germline V gene data show CDR1 as SGHVS and CDR2 as FNYEAQ. This CDR3 is CASSFGPNTEAFF. The CDR3 region has the DNA TGTGCCAGCAGCTTTGGGCCTAACACTGAAGCTTTCTTT.

The chain uses TRBV10-3 and TRBJ1-2, with D maybe TRBD1 (6 bases). Germline V lookup: CDR1 ENHRY, CDR2 SYGVKD. Trimming left V 11 bases short and J 8 bases short, with 12 bases between. The CDR3 length is 10 residues. The CDR3 loop reads CALTGYGYTF. As DNA, the CDR3 is TGTGCCCTCACAGGGTACGGCTACACCTTC.

There are many counts of this clonotype. This chain connects TRBV6-2 or TRBV6-3 to TRBJ2-1; the D is unclear. CDR1 and CDR2 from the germline V gene are MNHEY and SVGEGT. The CDR3 length is 12 residues. V dropped 6 bases and J dropped 5 bases, with 8 bases sitting between them. CDR3 sequence: CASSPWNNEQFF. The DNA for the CDR3 is TGTGCCAGCAGCCCCTGGAACAATGAGCAGTTCTTC.

V and J are TRBV29-1 and TRBJ2-3; the D gene is possibly TRBD2 (5 bases). The CDR3 loop spans 14 amino acids. V was clipped by 1 base and J by 0 bases, with 8 bases between them. Per the germline V gene, CDR1 is SQVTM and CDR2 is ANQGSEA. The CDR3 nucleotides are TGCAGCGTTGAAGGGACTCAGAGCACAGATACGCAGTATTTT. This encodes CSVEGTQSTDTQYF.

This clonotype was counted at least ten times. Compared with germline, one end of the junction differs, possibly owing to a read error. The rearrangement joins TRBV12-3 or TRBV12-4 to TRBJ2-3, with 8 bases aligning to TRBD2. The CDR3 spans 14 residues. In DNA form, the CDR3 reads TGTGCCAGCAGTTCGCGGACTAGCAAAGATACGCAGTATTTT. Translation gives CASSSRTSKDTQYF.

The sample holds many counts of this clonotype. J is TRBJ1-2 and V is TRBV6-5, with D maybe TRBD1 (5 bases). From germline, CDR1 is MNHEY and CDR2 SVGAGI. This CDR3 is built from 14 residues. Deletions cut 4 bases from V and 3 bases from J, with 12 bases between. The CDR3 DNA reads TGTGCCAGCAGTTCCCGGGGCCGGGACTATGGCTACACCTTC. This encodes CASSSRGRDYGYTF.

This clonotype was picked up many times. The rearrangement joins TRBV7-3 to TRBJ1-2; D ambiguous. The germline gives CDR1 SGHTA, CDR2 FQGTGA. This CDR3 spans 15 amino acids. V was pared by 2 bases and J by 4 bases, with 14 bases between. Here the CDR3 DNA reads TGTGCCAGCAGCTTAGGTCGGGGAGGGCTCTATGGCTACACCTTC. Its protein product is CASSLGRGGLYGYTF.

This clonotype was found many times. The CDR3, as DNA: TGCGCCAGCAGCCAACCCCGGACAGGGCGTCATGGCTACACCTTC. Its translation: CASSQPRTGRHGYTF. The chain recombines TRBV4-1 with TRBJ1-2; 8 bases align to TRBD1. The germline V gene has CDR1 MGHRA and CDR2 YSYEKL. CDR3 size: 15 residues. J lost 6 bases, V lost 2 bases, and 8 bases had no gene match.

The chain carries TRBV7-8 and TRBJ1-1; no reliable D call. Germline assignment: CDR1 SGHVS and CDR2 FQNEAQ. Trimming cost V 5 bases and J 0 bases, with 10 bases left between them. This CDR3 is built from 14 residues. The CDR3 nucleotides read TGTGCCAGCAGCCCCTGGACGGTGAACACTGAAGCTTTCTTT. This translates into CASSPWTVNTEAFF. Based on the CDR3 plus reference TRBV7-8 and TRBJ1-1, the full variable domain is GAGVSQSPRYKVAKRGQDVALRCDPISGHVSLFWYQQALGQGPEFLTYFQNEAQLDKSGLPSDRFFAERPEGSVSTLKIQRTQQEDSAVYLCASSPWTVNTEAFFGQGTRLTVV.

The sample holds one count of this clonotype. This chain uses TRBV6-1 with TRBJ1-5; 7 bases are shared with TRBD1. J lost 2 bases, V lost 2 bases, and 12 bases had no gene match. The CDR3 has 18 amino acids. In germline, CDR1 is MNHNS, CDR2 SASEGT. The CDR3 coding sequence is TGTGCCAGCAGTGAACTGGGAAGGGGGCGAATGGGCAATCAGCCCCAGCATTTT. The encoded protein is CASSELGRGRMGNQPQHF.

The rearrangement links TRBV10-3 to TRBJ2-3; no clear D gene. V dropped 6 bases and J dropped 8 bases, with 12 bases sitting between them. The CDR3 sequence is 12 residues long. The V gene's germline CDR1 is ENHRY and CDR2 SYGVKD. CDR3 sequence (DNA): TGTGCCATCAGCCAAGACTCAGGTACGCAGTATTTT. This codes for CAISQDSGTQYF.

The table lists this clonotype with many counts. The chain employs TRBV27 and TRBJ2-7; D perhaps matches TRBD1 (6 bases). Germline V gene data show CDR1 as MNHEY and CDR2 as SMNVEV (reference sequence). Trimming shortened V by 2 bases and J by 2 bases, and 10 bases separated the two germline ends. This CDR3 region has 14 residues. The chain's CDR3 is CASSLVGHPYEQYF. The CDR3 nucleotides read TGTGCCAGCAGTTTAGTGGGACACCCCTACGAGCAGTACTTC.